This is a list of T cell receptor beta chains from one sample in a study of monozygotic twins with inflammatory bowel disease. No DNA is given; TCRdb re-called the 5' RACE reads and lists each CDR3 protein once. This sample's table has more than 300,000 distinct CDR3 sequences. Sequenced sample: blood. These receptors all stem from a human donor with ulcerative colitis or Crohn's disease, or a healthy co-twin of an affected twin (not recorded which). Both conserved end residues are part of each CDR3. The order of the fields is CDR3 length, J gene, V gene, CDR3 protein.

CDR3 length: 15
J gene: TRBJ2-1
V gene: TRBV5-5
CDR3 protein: CASSLSGWGVNEQFF

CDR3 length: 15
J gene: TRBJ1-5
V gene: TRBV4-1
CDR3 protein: CASSHPRQGEQPQHF

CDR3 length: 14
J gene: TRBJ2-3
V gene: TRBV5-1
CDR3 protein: CASSLAAAADTQYF

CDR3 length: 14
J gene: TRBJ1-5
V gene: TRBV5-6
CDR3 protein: CASSFGYSNQPQHF

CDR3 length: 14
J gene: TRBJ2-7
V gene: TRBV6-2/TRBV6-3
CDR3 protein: CASSYTGTGYEQYF

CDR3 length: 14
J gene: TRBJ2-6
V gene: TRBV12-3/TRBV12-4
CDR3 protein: CASNPGVGANVLTF

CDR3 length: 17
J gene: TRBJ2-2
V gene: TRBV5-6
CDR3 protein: CASSLVASGGRTGELFF

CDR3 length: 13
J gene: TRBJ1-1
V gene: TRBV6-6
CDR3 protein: CASSYSGGGRPFF

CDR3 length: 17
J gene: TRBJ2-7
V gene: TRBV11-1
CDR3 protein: CASSQQPGLARSYEQYF

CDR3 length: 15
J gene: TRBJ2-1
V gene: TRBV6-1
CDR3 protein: CASRLTSSSYNEQFF

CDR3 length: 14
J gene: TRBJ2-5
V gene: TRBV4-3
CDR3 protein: CASSQGQVQETQYF

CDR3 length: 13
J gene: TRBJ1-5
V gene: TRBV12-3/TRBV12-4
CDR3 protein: CASSLGLSQPQHF

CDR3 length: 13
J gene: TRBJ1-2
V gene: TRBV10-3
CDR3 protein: CAISETGTYGYTF

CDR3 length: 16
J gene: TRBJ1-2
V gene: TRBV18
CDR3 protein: CASSPSAGMRDYGYTF

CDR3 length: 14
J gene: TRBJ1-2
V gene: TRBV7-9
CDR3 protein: CASSLGTGANGYTF

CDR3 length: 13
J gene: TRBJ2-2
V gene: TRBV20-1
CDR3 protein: CSAATIGTGELFF

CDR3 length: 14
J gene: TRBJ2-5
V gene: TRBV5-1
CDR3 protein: CASSITGGRETQYF

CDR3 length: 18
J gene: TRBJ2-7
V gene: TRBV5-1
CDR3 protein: CASSIPSTGQKNNYEQYF

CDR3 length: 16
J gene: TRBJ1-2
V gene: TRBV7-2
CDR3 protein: CASSFNRGPSQYGYTF

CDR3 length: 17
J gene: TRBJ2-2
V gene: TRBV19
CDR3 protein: CARGGTGDLRYTGELFF

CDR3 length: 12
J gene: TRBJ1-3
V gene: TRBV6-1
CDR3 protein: CASTRQGNTIYF

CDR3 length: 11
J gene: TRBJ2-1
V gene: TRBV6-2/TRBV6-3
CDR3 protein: CASSYGGEQFF

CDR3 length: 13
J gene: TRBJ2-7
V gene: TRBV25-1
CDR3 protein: CASSGERAYEQYF

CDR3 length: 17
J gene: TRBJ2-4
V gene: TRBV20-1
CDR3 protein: CSARDPARIGVKNIQYF

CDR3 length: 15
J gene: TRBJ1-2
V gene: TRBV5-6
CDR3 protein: CASSLSSWGDYGYTF

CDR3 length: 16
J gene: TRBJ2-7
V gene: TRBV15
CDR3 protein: CATSRDKTLSSYEQYF

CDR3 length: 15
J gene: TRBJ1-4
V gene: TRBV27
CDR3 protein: CASSSLTGVREKLFF

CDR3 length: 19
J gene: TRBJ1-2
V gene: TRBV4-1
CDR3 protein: CASSQDSPRRVLRLYGYTF

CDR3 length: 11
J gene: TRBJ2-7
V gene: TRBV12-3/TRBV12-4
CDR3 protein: CASSPDRPRYF

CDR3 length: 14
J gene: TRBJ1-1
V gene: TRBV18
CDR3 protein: CASSPGQGHTEAFF

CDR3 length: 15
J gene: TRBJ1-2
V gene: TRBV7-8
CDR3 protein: CASSLSLEPNYGYTF

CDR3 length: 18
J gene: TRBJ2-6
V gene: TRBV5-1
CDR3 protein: CASSLGGQGLAGANVLTF

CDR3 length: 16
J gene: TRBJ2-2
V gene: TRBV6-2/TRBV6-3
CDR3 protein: CASSYLDRKNTGELFF

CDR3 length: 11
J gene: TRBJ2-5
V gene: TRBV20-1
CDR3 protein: CSGTEQETQYF

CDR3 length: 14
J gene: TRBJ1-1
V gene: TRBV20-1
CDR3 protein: CSARSGLEDTEAFF

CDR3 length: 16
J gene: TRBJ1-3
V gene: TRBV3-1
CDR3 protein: CASSQAGLSSGNTIYF

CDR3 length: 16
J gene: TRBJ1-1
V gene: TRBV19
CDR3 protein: CASRDRGRPRNDEAFF

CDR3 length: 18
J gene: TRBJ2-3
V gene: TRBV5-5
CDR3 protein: CASSSLVALTGRTDTQYF

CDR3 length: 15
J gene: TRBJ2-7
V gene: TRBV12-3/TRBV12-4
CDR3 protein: CASSLGSGRANEQYF

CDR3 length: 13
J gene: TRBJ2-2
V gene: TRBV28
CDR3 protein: CASSLGLSGELFF

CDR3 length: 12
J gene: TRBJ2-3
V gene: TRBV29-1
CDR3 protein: CSVSDSTDTQYF